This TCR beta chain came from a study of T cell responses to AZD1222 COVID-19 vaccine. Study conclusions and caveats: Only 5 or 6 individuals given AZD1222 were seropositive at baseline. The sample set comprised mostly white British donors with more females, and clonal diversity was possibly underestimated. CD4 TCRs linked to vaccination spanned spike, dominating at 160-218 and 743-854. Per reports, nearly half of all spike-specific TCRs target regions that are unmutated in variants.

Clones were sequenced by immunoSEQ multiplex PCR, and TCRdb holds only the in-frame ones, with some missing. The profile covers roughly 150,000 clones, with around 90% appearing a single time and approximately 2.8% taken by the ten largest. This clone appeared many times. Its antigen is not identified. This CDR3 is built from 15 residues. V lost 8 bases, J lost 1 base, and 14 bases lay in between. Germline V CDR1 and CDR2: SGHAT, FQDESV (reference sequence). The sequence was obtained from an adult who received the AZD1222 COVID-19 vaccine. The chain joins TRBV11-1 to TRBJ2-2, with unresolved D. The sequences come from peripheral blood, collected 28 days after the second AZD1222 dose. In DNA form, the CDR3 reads TGTGCCAGCCATGACGGTGGGTTGAACACCGGGGAGCTGTTTTTT. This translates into CASHDGGLNTGELFF.